These 8 T cell receptor beta chains originate from one sample sequenced in a study of blood T cell repertoires in COVID-19 (dated by TCRdb to the early 2020s). Library preparation employed the immunoSEQ multiplex PCR assay. The immuneACCESS repertoire file appears here via TCRdb, limited to in-frame rearrangements. These files lack a portion of the clones; in checked studies, under half of the deficit traces to unresolved V genes, and the cause of the others is not known. This sample comprises some 300,000 clones, less than 90% of them detected only once. The top ten constitute roughly 13% of the sample. Material for sequencing was peripheral blood. Receptors were obtained from a woman in her seventies with COVID-19, enrolled during active disease.

The rearrangement joins TRBV3-1 (or the pseudogene TRBV3-2) to TRBJ2-3; unclear D gene. This CDR3 comprises 12 residues. Trimming cost V 3 bases and J 10 bases, with 11 bases left between them. The germline V gene has CDR1 LGHDT and CDR2 YNNKEL (reference sequence). In nucleotides, the CDR3 is TGTGCCAGCAGCCAGGGTGGCCGGGCGCAGTATTTT. Its translation: CASSQGGRAQYF.

This chain connects TRBV6-5 to TRBJ1-2; TRBD1 matches 7 bases. V was clipped by 5 bases and J by 6 bases; unmatched bases: 0. The germline gives CDR1 MNHEY, CDR2 SVGAGI. The CDR3 contains 11 residues. The CDR3 DNA sequence: TGTGCCAGCAGTCAGGGGGATGGCTACACCTTC. This gives the protein CASSQGDGYTF.

V gene TRBV19 combines with J gene TRBJ1-1, with 8 bases identical to TRBD1. V lost 6 bases, J lost 6 bases, and 3 bases stayed unmatched. Per the germline V gene, CDR1 is LNHDA and CDR2 is SQIVND (reference sequence). There are 12 residues in the CDR3. CDR3: CASSDRGPEAFF. The CDR3 nucleotides read TGTGCCAGTAGCGACAGGGGACCTGAAGCTTTCTTT.

This chain connects TRBV5-4 to TRBJ2-1; a weak D match, TRBD1 (6 bases). Deletions cut 3 bases from V and 7 bases from J, with 8 bases between. The CDR3 contains 12 residues. Looked up from germline, CDR1 is SGHNT and CDR2 is YYREEE (reference sequence). In DNA form, the CDR3 reads TGTGCCAGCAGCTCCACAGGGAATGAGCAGTTCTTC. The encoded protein is CASSSTGNEQFF.

This chain joins TRBV7-2 and TRBJ2-1; 10 bases align to TRBD1. Trimming removed 2 bases from V and 10 bases from J; junction bases left unmatched: 8. There are 15 residues in the CDR3. Germline CDR1 and CDR2: SGHTA and FQGNSA. The CDR3 region is CASSLFRQGAKEQFF. Written as DNA, the CDR3 is TGTGCCAGCAGCTTATTCCGACAGGGGGCAAAGGAGCAGTTCTTC. Full variable domain (rest looked up from reference TRBV7-2 and TRBJ2-1): GAGVSQSPSNKVTEKGKDVELRCDPISGHTALYWYRQSLGQGLEFLIYFQGNSAPDKSGLPSDRFSAERTGGSVSTLTIQRTQQEDSAVYLCASSLFRQGAKEQFFGPGTRLTVL.

V and J are TRBV5-1 and TRBJ1-5; 7 nucleotides line up with TRBD1. This CDR3 has 14 residues. The V gene's germline CDR1 is SGHRS and CDR2 YFSETQ. After removal of 1 base from V and 5 bases from J, the junction contained 3 bases not matched to a gene. The CDR3 is CASSLTGEHQPQHF. The CDR3 DNA follows: TGCGCCAGCAGCTTGACAGGGGAGCATCAGCCCCAGCATTTT.

The rearrangement uses TRBV6-5 and TRBJ2-7, with TRBD2 as a possible D gene (5 bases). Trimming pared 3 bases from V and 2 bases from J, leaving 14 bases between. Germline lookup yields CDR1 MNHEY and CDR2 SVGAGI. The CDR3 has 15 amino acids. The CDR3: CASSYSGSKPYEQYF. The DNA of the CDR3 is TGTGCCAGCAGTTATTCTGGGAGCAAGCCCTACGAGCAGTACTTC.

This chain joins TRBV5-6 and TRBJ1-1; a possible D gene is TRBD1 (5 bases). V lost 4 bases and J 10 bases, leaving 23 bases between the germline ends. CDR3 length: 15 amino acids. Germline CDR1 and CDR2: SGHDT and YYEEEE. The CDR3 sequence: CASSPDLGGPFGAFF. The CDR3 region has the DNA TGTGCCAGCAGCCCCGACCTCGGGGGTCCCTTTGGAGCTTTCTTT.